These T cell receptor beta chains were read from a single sample in a study of T-cell memory formation after mild COVID-19. TCRdb recomputed calls from the 5' RACE reads with MiXCR, one row per CDR3 protein. The sample has about 560,000 distinct CDR3 sequences, roughly 20% seen once. The sequencing sample was made of PBMCs or a T cell subset sorted from them (not recorded which). The origin of the receptors is an adult woman who had mild COVID-19 (a few samples of this study predate the infection). Cell type and time point are not known. Each CDR3 is given with its conserved first and last residue. D genes are given only for firm matches. Expanded clones get a size class; other rows say once, few or many, or leave the size out.

length	D	size	V	J	DNA	CDR3
14	TRBD1	-	TRBV28	TRBJ2-4	TGTGCCAGCCGACAGGGTTTAGCCAAAAACATTCAGTACTTC	CASRQGLAKNIQYF
13	-	-	TRBV11-3	TRBJ1-2	TGTGCCAGCAGCCGACAACGCTCGGATGGCTACACCTTC	CASSRQRSDGYTF
17	-	-	TRBV15	TRBJ2-7	TGTGCCACCAGCAAGGAGGACCTACTAGCAAGTTCCTACGAGCAGTACTTC	CATSKEDLLASSYEQYF
15	TRBD2	few	TRBV6-6	TRBJ2-3	TGTGCCAGCAGTGAACGGACTAGCGGCTCAGATACGCAGTATTTT	CASSERTSGSDTQYF
15	-	-	TRBV5-5	TRBJ1-1	TGTGCCAGCAGCTTGGAAGGCCTTGCGTCGACTGAAGCTTTCTTT	CASSLEGLASTEAFF
14	-	few	TRBV29-1	TRBJ1-4	TGCAGCGTTGAAGAGGGGGGTAAAGCTGAAAAACTGTTTTTT	CSVEEGGKAEKLFF
13	TRBD1	-	TRBV20-1	TRBJ1-2	TGCAGTGCTAGGGACGGGACAGGTCTTGGCTACACCTTC	CSARDGTGLGYTF
18	-	-	TRBV5-1	TRBJ2-3	TGCGCCAGCAGCTTGGCGCCCCAGGGGAGACCCCGCGGGGGTACGCAGTATTTT	CASSLAPQGRPRGGTQYF
14	-	-	TRBV30	TRBJ1-1	TGTGCCTGGAGTGAAGGGGTCCAGAACACTGAAGCTTTCTTT	CAWSEGVQNTEAFF
12	-	-	TRBV20-1	TRBJ2-7	TGCAGTGCTAGGTTCCTAGATTACGAGCAGTACTTC	CSARFLDYEQYF
14	-	few	TRBV6-6	TRBJ2-3	TGTGCCACGGGGCAGTCCGCTAGCACAGATACGCAGTATTTT	CATGQSASTDTQYF
16	-	many	TRBV6-5	TRBJ1-6	TGTGCCAGCAGCCCCGGTCATAGATCCTATAATTCACCCCTCCACTTT	CASSPGHRSYNSPLHF
14	-	-	TRBV12-3/TRBV12-4	TRBJ2-1	TGTGCCAGCTGCCAGGAAGTCCTAAACAATGAGCAGTTCTTC	CASCQEVLNNEQFF
14	TRBD1	few	TRBV7-2	TRBJ2-5	TGTGCCAGCAGCGCTGACAGGGGGGCAGAGACCCAGTACTTC	CASSADRGAETQYF
13	-	-	TRBV7-9	TRBJ2-1	TGTGCCAGCAGCCGGGCCCCGGGCGATGAGCAGTTCTTC	CASSRAPGDEQFF
15	-	-	TRBV24-1	TRBJ2-3	TGTGCCACCAGTGATCGTGGGAGAGGAGGAGATACGCAGTATTTT	CATSDRGRGGDTQYF
13	-	few	TRBV24-1	TRBJ2-1	TGTGCCACGCGCTCGAGCTCCTACAATGAGCAGTTCTTC	CATRSSSYNEQFF
14	TRBD2	-	TRBV10-3	TRBJ2-7	TGTGCCATCAGGGAGACTAGCGGGAGAGACGAGCAGTACTTC	CAIRETSGRDEQYF
13	-	many	TRBV12-3/TRBV12-4	TRBJ1-2	TGTGCCAGCAGTTTACCGGGGGCGAGGGGCTACACCTTC	CASSLPGARGYTF
15	TRBD2	few	TRBV5-1	TRBJ2-5	TGCGCCAGCAGCTTGATAGCGGGAGCGGGAGAGACCCAGTACTTC	CASSLIAGAGETQYF
13	-	-	TRBV5-6	TRBJ2-7	TGTGCCAGCAGCTTGGGGGCCGAGGACGAGCAGTACTTC	CASSLGAEDEQYF
17	-	many	TRBV7-2	TRBJ2-1	TGTGCCAGCAGCTTAGTCGTTACTTCCACAGGAAACAATGAGCAGTTCTTC	CASSLVVTSTGNNEQFF
17	TRBD1	-	TRBV27	TRBJ1-3	TGTGCCAGCAGTTTAGGCCCAGGGGGGCCAGGCGGAAACACCATATATTTT	CASSLGPGGPGGNTIYF
12	-	many	TRBV2	TRBJ2-1	TGTGCCAGCAGATTCCAGGGTTCGAGGGAGTTCTTC	CASRFQGSREFF
14	TRBD2	few	TRBV5-1	TRBJ2-1	TGCGCCAGCAGCCCCGGACTAGATCGCAATGAGCAGTTCTTC	CASSPGLDRNEQFF
13	-	-	TRBV20-1	TRBJ1-1	TGCAGTGTACAGGGACAAATGAACACTGAAGCTTTCTTT	CSVQGQMNTEAFF
14	-	-	TRBV9	TRBJ2-3	TGTGCCAGCAGCGCCAGCCTACGGGCAGATACGCAGTATTTT	CASSASLRADTQYF
13	TRBD1	few	TRBV7-9	TRBJ2-4	TGTGCCAGCACCGCGACAGGGGGGGACATTCAGTACTTC	CASTATGGDIQYF
13	-	-	TRBV15	TRBJ2-7	TGTGCCACCAGCCCAGAGGGGGGGGCCGAGCAGTACTTC	CATSPEGGAEQYF
12	-	-	TRBV6-2/TRBV6-3	TRBJ1-2	TGTGCCTACGGACGGGACGGCTTTGGCTACACCTTC	CAYGRDGFGYTF
15	-	-	TRBV5-1	TRBJ1-1	TGCGCCAGCAGCTTGTCTCCCGAGATGAACACTGAAGCTTTCTTT	CASSLSPEMNTEAFF
16	-	-	TRBV2	TRBJ1-1	TGTGCCAGCCTTAGGGGGGGGCGATCGACGAATACTGAAGCTTTCTTT	CASLRGGRSTNTEAFF
13	-	-	TRBV5-1	TRBJ2-2	TGCGCCAGCAGTGATGGGAACACCGGGGAGCTGTTTTTT	CASSDGNTGELFF
14	-	-	TRBV6-5	TRBJ2-6	TGTGCCAGCAGACTAAACTCTGGGGCCAACGTCCTGACTTTC	CASRLNSGANVLTF
13	TRBD1	few	TRBV6-2/TRBV6-3	TRBJ2-1	TGTGCCAGCAGGGGACAGGAGGTCAGTGAGCAGTTCTTC	CASRGQEVSEQFF
15	-	-	TRBV20-1	TRBJ2-7	TGCAGTGTTAGCGGTGACAGAGGAAGCTCCTACGAGCAGTACTTC	CSVSGDRGSSYEQYF
15	-	few	TRBV24-1	TRBJ2-1	TGTGCCACCAGTGTGTACGGGAGCTCCTACAATGAGCAGTTCTTC	CATSVYGSSYNEQFF
16	-	-	TRBV5-1	TRBJ2-6	TGCGCCAGCAGCCCCGGGTTGTTCTCTGGGGCCAACGTCCTGACTTTC	CASSPGLFSGANVLTF
14	TRBD1	-	TRBV6-6	TRBJ2-7	TGTGCCAGCAGTTTGACAGGGAAGACCTACGAGCAGTACTTC	CASSLTGKTYEQYF
16	TRBD2	-	TRBV7-9	TRBJ2-1	TGTGCCAGCAGCTTAGTCCGGACTAGCGGGAGATATGAGCAGTTCTTC	CASSLVRTSGRYEQFF
13	-	-	TRBV7-9	TRBJ2-2	TGTGCCAGCAGCTTACTTGAGGCCGGGGAGCTGTTTTTT	CASSLLEAGELFF
14	TRBD1	-	TRBV20-1	TRBJ1-5	TGCAGTGCTAGTTGGGACAGAGATTATCAGCCCCAGCATTTT	CSASWDRDYQPQHF
14	TRBD1	few	TRBV6-5	TRBJ2-3	TGTGCCAGCAGTTTCAGGGGGCCCACAGATACGCAGTATTTT	CASSFRGPTDTQYF
13	-	-	TRBV5-6	TRBJ2-1	TGTGCCAGCAGCTGGCGTGACCCCAATGAGCAGTTCTTC	CASSWRDPNEQFF
13	-	-	TRBV21-1	TRBJ2-5	TGTGCCAGCAGCAAATTGCGGGAGGAGACCCAGTACTTC	CASSKLREETQYF
13	-	few	TRBV2	TRBJ2-5	TGTGCCAGCAGGGCGACTAGATCCGAGACCCAGTACTTC	CASRATRSETQYF
15	TRBD1	few	TRBV7-2	TRBJ1-1	TGTGCCAGCAGCTTAGCAAGGACAGGTTACACTGAAGCTTTCTTT	CASSLARTGYTEAFF
17	-	-	TRBV20-1	TRBJ1-2	TGCAGTGGAGGGAATCCCGGGGGCCCGACGACTACCTATGGCTACACCTTC	CSGGNPGGPTTTYGYTF
17	TRBD2	-	TRBV12-3/TRBV12-4	TRBJ2-7	TGTGCCAGCGGGCCGGGCAGACTAGCGGGGACCTCCTACGAGCAGTACTTC	CASGPGRLAGTSYEQYF
13	TRBD1	-	TRBV5-1	TRBJ1-1	TGCGCCAGCGGCAGACAGGGGAACACTGAAGCTTTCTTT	CASGRQGNTEAFF
14	-	-	TRBV10-3	TRBJ2-3	TGTGCCATCAGTAATTCGGCTGGACTGGATACGCAGTATTTT	CAISNSAGLDTQYF
14	-	-	TRBV3-1	TRBJ2-3	TGTGCCAGCAGCGACATTTTGGGCACAGATACGCAGTATTTT	CASSDILGTDTQYF
14	-	few	TRBV5-1	TRBJ2-1	TGCGCCAGCAGTCGGACAGACTCCTACAATGAGCAGTTCTTC	CASSRTDSYNEQFF
14	-	few	TRBV7-2	TRBJ2-2	TGTGCCAGCAGCATTAGCGAGAGGGGCGGGGAGCTGTTTTTT	CASSISERGGELFF
19	TRBD2	many	TRBV7-2	TRBJ2-3	TGTGCCAGCAGCTTCGCGGGACTAGCTAGGAGGGGCTCCACAGATACGCAGTATTTT	CASSFAGLARRGSTDTQYF
16	-	-	TRBV6-6	TRBJ1-1	TGTGCCAGCAGTTACTCGAGGGGGAGAATGAACACTGAAGCTTTCTTT	CASSYSRGRMNTEAFF
16	-	-	TRBV11-2	TRBJ2-5	TGTGCCAGCAGCCTCCTGATCGGGATCGGGCAAGAGACCCAGTACTTC	CASSLLIGIGQETQYF
16	-	-	TRBV25-1	TRBJ2-7	TGTGCCAGCAGTGAATATATTTCCCAGGGCTCCTACGAGCAGTACTTC	CASSEYISQGSYEQYF
13	TRBD1	-	TRBV30	TRBJ1-4	TGTGCCTGGGGACAGGGATTAGGCGAAAAACTGTTTTTT	CAWGQGLGEKLFF